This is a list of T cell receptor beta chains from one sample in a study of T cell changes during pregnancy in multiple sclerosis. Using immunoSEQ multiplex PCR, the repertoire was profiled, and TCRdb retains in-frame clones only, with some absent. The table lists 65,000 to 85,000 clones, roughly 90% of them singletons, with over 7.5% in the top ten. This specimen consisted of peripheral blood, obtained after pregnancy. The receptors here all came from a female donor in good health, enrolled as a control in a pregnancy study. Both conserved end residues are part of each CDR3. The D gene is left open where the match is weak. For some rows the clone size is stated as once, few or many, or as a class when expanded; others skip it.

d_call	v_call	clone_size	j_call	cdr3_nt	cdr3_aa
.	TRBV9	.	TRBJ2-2	TGTGCCAGCAGCGTCGGGGGGAACACCGGGGAGCTGTTTTTT	CASSVGGNTGELFF
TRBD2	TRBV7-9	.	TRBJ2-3	TGTGCCAGCAGCCCCAGCGGGGGGCGACGCACAGATACGCAGTATTTT	CASSPSGGRRTDTQYF
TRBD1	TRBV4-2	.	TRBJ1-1	TGTGCCAGCAGCCAAGGCAACAGGGGGAACACTGAAGCTTTCTTT	CASSQGNRGNTEAFF
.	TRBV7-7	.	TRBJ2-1	TGTGCCAGCAGCTCCCAGCGGGCCACCTACAATGAGCAGTTCTTC	CASSSQRATYNEQFF
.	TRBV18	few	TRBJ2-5	TGTGCCAGCTCACCAATGGCAGAACAAGAGACCCAGTACTTC	CASSPMAEQETQYF
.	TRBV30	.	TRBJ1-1	TGTGCCTGGACAGGCATGAACACTGAAGCTTTCTTT	CAWTGMNTEAFF
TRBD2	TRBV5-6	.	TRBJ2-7	TGTGCCAGCAGTGAACTAGCGGGAAATCCCTACGAGCAGTACTTC	CASSELAGNPYEQYF
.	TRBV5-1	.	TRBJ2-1	TGCGCCAGCAGCTTGGTGGGGGCGTTGTACAATGAGCAGTTCTTC	CASSLVGALYNEQFF
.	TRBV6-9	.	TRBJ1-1	TGTGCCAGCCCCGTACGTAGACGGGGGAACACTGAAGCTTTCTTT	CASPVRRRGNTEAFF
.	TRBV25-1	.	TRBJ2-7	TGTGCCAGCAACGGAGGGGCCAAACCCTACGAGCAGTACTTC	CASNGGAKPYEQYF
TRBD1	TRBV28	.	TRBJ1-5	TGTGCCAGCAGTCCCTCGACAGGGGTAAGGAGCAATCAGCCCCAGCATTTT	CASSPSTGVRSNQPQHF
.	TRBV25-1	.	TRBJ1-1	TGTGCCAGCAGTGAAGGCTGGACTGAAGCTTTCTTT	CASSEGWTEAFF
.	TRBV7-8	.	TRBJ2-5	TGTGCCAGCAGCCCTACAGACCAAGAGACCCAGTACTTC	CASSPTDQETQYF
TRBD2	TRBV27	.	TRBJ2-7	TGTGCCAGCAGTTTAGCGGGAGCGGCCCACGAGCAGTACTTC	CASSLAGAAHEQYF
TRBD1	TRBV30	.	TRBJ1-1	TGTGCCTGGACAGGGGGCAACACTGAAGCTTTCTTT	CAWTGGNTEAFF